This TCR beta chain stems from a study of shared clonotypes between healthy human individuals (TCRdb year 2020). Study-wide context: A few men and a couple of women, aged 18 to 49 years, made up the cohort. To estimate repertoire size and how much clonotypes are shared between individuals, the study performed deep sequencing of blood TCR repertoires from a few healthy adults. To increase sequencing depth and limit assay-specific biases, TCR repertoire library preparation and sequencing were carried out by different laboratories using diverse techniques. Each donor's leukapheresis produced roughly between roughly 0.85 and 9.5 billion PBMCs. Results and caveats for the whole study, not just this receptor: Sampling was restricted to blood, and TCR repertoires in tissue are likely to differ from TCR repertoires in blood. Pairwise subsampling led to the expectation that sequencing depth would affect the degree of clonotype sharing among donors. Because the study included a small number of donors, the genetic and exposure-history diversity represented was limited.

In the germline V gene, CDR1 corresponds to SGHRS and CDR2 to YFSETQ. Between the V and J ends, shortened by 0 bases and 0 bases respectively, the junction contains 16 bases. The CDR3 runs 18 residues from the cysteine to the phenylalanine. Only the CDR3 region is kept as DNA, spanning 54 bases read in frame from base 1. Using the deep immunoSEQ assay, multiplex PCR amplified TCR CDR3 regions from genomic DNA. Extracted genomic DNA from each cell subset was spread evenly across all wells of several immunoSEQ 96-well plates, with each plate serving as a replicate. For unsorted PBMC, 250 to 300 ng of genomic DNA, equivalent to approximately 28,000 T cell genomes, went into each replicate PCR. Ten immunoSEQ deep assay plates were used to sequence the unsorted PBMC genomic DNA. Purified libraries were quantified with a Qubit 3.0 fluorometer, sized on a Bioanalyzer 2100, and re-quantified with the KAPA Library Quantification kit. Each immunoSEQ 96-well plate was sequenced on its own single-read 150-cycle Illumina NextSeq 550 flow cell. As for the authors' bioinformatics: Because the immunoSEQ output included only junctional sequences and no quality scores, the filtering could not be the same as the filtering used for full-length reads. Sequences were annotated with PyIR, a Python wrapper for IgBLAST v1.9, and V/J genes and CDR3 were assigned using IMGT germline references. Reads were filtered out if the reads had weak V/J assignments (E-value above 1e-6), no CDR3, stop codons, out-of-frame junctions, or ambiguous translated residues. A V3J clonotype was defined by an identical inferred V gene, J gene, and CDR3 amino acid sequence. The percentage overlap between two repertoires was calculated by dividing the number of shared unique clonotypes by the size of the smaller repertoire. Repertoire richness was assessed with RTK rarefaction, the Chao1 estimator, and Recon v2.1 estimates of unobserved clonotypes. As stored in TCRdb, this immuneACCESS dataset retains in-frame rearrangements with V and J assigned. A fraction of the clones does not appear; measured against another copy, unresolved V genes explain less than half of the discrepancy, and the remainder lacks a known reason. V and J calls and clone size are given by that table; D and trimming were obtained from the DNA. This sample lists roughly 500,000 clones; around 78% were detected once. The ten biggest clones cover approximately 13% of the sample.

The donors were healthy, HIV-negative adults with no recently reported acute infections or vaccinations. Only Caucasian adults living in Nashville, Tennessee, USA were represented among the donors. For unsorted samples, roughly 91 million PBMCs were counted, and genomic DNA was extracted using the QIAamp DNA Blood Mini kit. Blood was collected by leukapheresis, and PBMCs were isolated by Ficoll-Histopaque density gradient centrifugation and then cryopreserved in liquid nitrogen vapor phase. On this clone: Its binding antigen is unknown. Base qualities are not at hand, and no much larger clone is one base apart.

The V and J segments used are TRBV5-1 and TRBJ1-3; the D gene cannot be resolved reliably. This TCR came from a woman between 40 and 55 years old in good health. Some clones in this sample may be carry-over from other donors' samples. What was sequenced was PBMCs. The DNA sequence is as follows: TGCGCCAGCAGCTTGGGGACCCCTGACGGAGGCTCTGGAAACACCATATATTTT. This yields the protein CASSLGTPDGGSGNTIYF. When the CDR3 is completed using the reference TRBV5-1 and TRBJ1-3 genes on either side, the full variable domain is KAGVTQTPRYLIKTRGQQVTLSCSPISGHRSVSWYQQTPGQGLQFLFEYFSETQRNKGNFPGRFSGRQFSNSRSEMNVSTLELGDSALYLCASSLGTPDGGSGNTIYFGEGSWLTVV.